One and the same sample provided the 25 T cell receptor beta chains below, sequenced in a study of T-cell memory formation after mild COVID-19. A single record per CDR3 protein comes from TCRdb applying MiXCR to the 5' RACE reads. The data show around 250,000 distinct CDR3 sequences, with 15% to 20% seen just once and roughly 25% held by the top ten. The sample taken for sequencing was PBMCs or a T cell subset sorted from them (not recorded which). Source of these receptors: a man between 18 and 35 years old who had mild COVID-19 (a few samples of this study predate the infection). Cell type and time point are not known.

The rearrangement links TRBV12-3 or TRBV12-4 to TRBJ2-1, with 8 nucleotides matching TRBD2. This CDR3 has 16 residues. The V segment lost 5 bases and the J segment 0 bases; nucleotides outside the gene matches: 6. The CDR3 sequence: CASSPQRGSSYNEQFF. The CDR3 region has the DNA TGTGCCAGCAGTCCTCAGCGGGGGAGCTCCTACAATGAGCAGTTCTTC.

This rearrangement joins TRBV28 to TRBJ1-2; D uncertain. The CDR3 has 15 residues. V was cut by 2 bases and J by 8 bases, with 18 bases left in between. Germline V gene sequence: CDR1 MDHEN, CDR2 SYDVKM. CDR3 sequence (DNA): TGTGCCAGCAGTTTAATTTCGTGGTCGGTGGGGGGCTACACCTTC. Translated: CASSLISWSVGGYTF.

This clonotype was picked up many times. CDR3 in amino acids: CASSPVSGGRDTQYF. The CDR3 DNA is TGTGCCAGCAGCCCTGTCTCGGGGGGGCGGGATACGCAGTATTTT. The V call is TRBV5-5, the J call TRBJ2-3; 8 nucleotides match TRBD2. With 4 bases clipped from V and 6 bases from J, the junction kept 10 bases outside the gene matches. Germline CDR1 reads SGHKS; CDR2 reads YYEKEE (reference sequence). CDR3 length equals 15 residues.

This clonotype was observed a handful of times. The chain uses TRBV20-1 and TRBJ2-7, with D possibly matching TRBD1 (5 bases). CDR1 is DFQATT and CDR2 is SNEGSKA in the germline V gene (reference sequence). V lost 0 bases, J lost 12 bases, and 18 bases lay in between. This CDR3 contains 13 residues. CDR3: CSARDLQRQKAYV. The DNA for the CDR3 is TGCAGTGCTAGAGATTTGCAGCGACAGAAGGCGTACGTC.

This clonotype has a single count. CDR3 amino acids: CASSPYSGTGAETQYF. The CDR3 DNA is TGTGCCAGCAGTCCCTACTCCGGGACAGGGGCCGAGACCCAGTACTTC. The chain recombines TRBV12-3 or TRBV12-4 with TRBJ2-5; 10 positions agree with TRBD1. This CDR3 is 16 amino acids long. The V and J ends lost 5 bases and 5 bases, in that order; junction bases with no gene match: 11.

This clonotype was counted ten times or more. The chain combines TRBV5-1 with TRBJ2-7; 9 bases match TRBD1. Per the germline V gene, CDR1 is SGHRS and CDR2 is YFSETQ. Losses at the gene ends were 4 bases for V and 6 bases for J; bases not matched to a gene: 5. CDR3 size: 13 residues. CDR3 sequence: CASSLDRGGEQYV. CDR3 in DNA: TGCGCCAGCAGCCTGGACAGGGGCGGCGAGCAGTACGTC.

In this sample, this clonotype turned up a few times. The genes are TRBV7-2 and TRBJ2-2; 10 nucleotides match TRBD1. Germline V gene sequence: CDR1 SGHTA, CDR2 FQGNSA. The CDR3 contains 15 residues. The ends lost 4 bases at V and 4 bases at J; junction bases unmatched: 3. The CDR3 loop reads CASSSGQGTTGELFF. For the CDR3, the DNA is TGTGCCAGCAGCTCGGGACAGGGGACCACCGGGGAGCTGTTTTTT.

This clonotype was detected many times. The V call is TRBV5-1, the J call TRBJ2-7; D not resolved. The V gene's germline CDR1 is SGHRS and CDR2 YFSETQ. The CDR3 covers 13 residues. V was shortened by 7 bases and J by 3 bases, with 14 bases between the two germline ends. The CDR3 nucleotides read TGCGCCAGCTCCTCCACTCGAGACTACGAGCAGTACTTC. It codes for CASSSTRDYEQYF.

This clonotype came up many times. CDR3 protein: CASSSERGVRTQYF. The CDR3 region has the DNA TGTGCCAGCAGCTCTGAGCGGGGGGTCCGTACGCAGTATTTT. The chain has TRBV7-2 and TRBJ2-3; 9 bases fit TRBD2. The CDR3 has 14 amino acids. Germline V CDR1 and CDR2: SGHTA, FQGNSA. V gave up 4 bases and J gave up 8 bases; unmatched junction bases: 7.

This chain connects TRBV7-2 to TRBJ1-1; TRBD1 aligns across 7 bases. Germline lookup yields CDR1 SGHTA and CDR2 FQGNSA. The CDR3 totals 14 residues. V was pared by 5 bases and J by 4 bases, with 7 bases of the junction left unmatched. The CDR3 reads CASSEQGRRTEAFF. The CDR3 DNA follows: TGTGCCAGCAGCGAACAGGGGCGGCGCACTGAAGCTTTCTTT.

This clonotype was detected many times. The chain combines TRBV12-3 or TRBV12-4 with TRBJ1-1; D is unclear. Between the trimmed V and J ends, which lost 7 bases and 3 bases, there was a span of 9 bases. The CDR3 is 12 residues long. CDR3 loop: CASTQVDTEAFF. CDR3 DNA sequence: TGTGCCAGCACCCAAGTGGACACTGAAGCTTTCTTT.

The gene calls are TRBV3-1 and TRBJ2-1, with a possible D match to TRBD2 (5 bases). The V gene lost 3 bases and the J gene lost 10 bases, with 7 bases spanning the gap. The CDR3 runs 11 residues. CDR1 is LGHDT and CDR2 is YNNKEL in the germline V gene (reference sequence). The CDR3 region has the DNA TGTGCCAGCAGCCAGACGGGGGAGCAGTTCTTC. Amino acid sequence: CASSQTGEQFF.

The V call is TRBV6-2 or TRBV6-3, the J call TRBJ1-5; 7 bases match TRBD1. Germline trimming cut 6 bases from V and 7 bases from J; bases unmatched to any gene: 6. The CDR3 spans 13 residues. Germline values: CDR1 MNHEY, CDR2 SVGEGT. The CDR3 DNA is TGTGCCAGCAGGACAGGGATTCGCCAGCCCCAGCATTTT. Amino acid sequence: CASRTGIRQPQHF.

The CDR3 protein is CASSSQTTGINTEAFF. In nucleotides, the CDR3 is TGTGCCAGCAGTTCCCAGACGACAGGGATAAACACTGAAGCTTTCTTT. This chain joins TRBV6-2 or TRBV6-3 and TRBJ1-1; 7 positions agree with TRBD1. CDR1 and CDR2 from the germline V gene are MNHEY and SVGEGT. The trim removed 4 bases at V and 2 bases at J, leaving 10 bases unmatched. The CDR3 runs 16 residues.

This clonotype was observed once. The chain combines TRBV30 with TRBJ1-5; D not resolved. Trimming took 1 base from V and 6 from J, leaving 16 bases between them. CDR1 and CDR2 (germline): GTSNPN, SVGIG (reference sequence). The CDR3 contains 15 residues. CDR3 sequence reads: CAWSEGRHQAQPQHF. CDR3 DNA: TGTGCCTGGAGTGAGGGCAGGCATCAGGCTCAGCCCCAGCATTTT.

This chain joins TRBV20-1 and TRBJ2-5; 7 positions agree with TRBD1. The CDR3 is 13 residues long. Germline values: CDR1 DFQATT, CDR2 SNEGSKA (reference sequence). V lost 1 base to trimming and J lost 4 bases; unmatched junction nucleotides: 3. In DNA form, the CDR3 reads TGCAGTGCTAGAGTGACAGGGAGAGAGACCCAGTACTTC. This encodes CSARVTGRETQYF.

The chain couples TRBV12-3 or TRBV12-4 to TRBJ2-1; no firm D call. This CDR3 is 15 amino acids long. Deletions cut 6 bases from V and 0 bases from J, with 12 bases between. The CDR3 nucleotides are TGTGCCAGCAGCGGGCTGATAAACTCCTACAATGAGCAGTTCTTC. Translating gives CASSGLINSYNEQFF.

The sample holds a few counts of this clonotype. Here the CDR3 DNA reads TGTGCCAGCAGCTTAGACTCAATAGGGGCGGCAGGCACAGATACGCAGTATTTT. Protein sequence: CASSLDSIGAAGTDTQYF. The chain couples TRBV7-9 to TRBJ2-3, with a possible D match to TRBD1 (5 bases). The CDR3 has 18 residues. Trimming shortened V by 1 base and J by 1 base, and 18 bases separated the two germline ends. The germline gives CDR1 SEHNR, CDR2 FQNEAQ (reference sequence).

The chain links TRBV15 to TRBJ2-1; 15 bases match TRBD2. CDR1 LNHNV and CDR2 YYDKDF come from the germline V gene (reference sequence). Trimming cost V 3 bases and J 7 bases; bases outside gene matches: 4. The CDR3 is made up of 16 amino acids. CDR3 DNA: TGTGCCACCAGCAGGGGACTAGCGGGGGGACCTAATGAGCAGTTCTTC. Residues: CATSRGLAGGPNEQFF.

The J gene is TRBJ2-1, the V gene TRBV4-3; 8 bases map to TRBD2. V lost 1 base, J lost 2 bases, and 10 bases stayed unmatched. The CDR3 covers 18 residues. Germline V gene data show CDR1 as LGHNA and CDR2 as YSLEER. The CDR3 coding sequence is TGCGCCAGCAGCCAAGTAGGGCGGGGGGATCCTACCTACAATGAGCAGTTCTTC. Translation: CASSQVGRGDPTYNEQFF.

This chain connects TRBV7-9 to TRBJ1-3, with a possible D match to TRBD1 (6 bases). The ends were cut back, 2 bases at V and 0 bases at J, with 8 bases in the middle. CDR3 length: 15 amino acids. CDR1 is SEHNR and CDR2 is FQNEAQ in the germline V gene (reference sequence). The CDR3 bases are TGTGCCAGCAGCTTAAAGGGGGTCTCTGGAAACACCATATATTTT. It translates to CASSLKGVSGNTIYF.

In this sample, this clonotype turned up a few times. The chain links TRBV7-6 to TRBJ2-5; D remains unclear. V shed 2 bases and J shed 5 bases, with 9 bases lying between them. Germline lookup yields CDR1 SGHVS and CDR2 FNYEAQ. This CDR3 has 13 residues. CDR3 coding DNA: TGTGCCAGCAGCTTACTAGTTTTCGAGACCCAGTACTTC. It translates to CASSLLVFETQYF.

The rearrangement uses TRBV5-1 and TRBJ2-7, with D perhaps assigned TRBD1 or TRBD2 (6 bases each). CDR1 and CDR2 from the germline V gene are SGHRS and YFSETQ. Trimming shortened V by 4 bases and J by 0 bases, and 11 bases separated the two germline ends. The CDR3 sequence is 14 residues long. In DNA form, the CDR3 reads TGCGCCAGCAGCCCCGAGGGGGGCTCCTACGAGCAGTACGTC. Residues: CASSPEGGSYEQYV.

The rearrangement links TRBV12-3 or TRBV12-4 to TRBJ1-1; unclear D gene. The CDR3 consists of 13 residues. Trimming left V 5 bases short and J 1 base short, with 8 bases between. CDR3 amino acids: CASSPWGNTEAFF. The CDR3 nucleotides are TGTGCCAGCAGTCCTTGGGGGAACACTGAAGCTTTCTTT.

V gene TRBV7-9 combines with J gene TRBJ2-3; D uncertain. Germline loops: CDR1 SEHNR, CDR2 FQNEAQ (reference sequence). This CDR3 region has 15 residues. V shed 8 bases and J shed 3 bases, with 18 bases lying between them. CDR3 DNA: TGTGCCAGCGGTCCGAGAGGTTTTGGGACAGATACGCAGTATTTT. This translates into CASGPRGFGTDTQYF.